The T cell receptor beta chain described here comes from a study of PD-1 blockade in classical Hodgkin lymphoma. Study background: Patients were administered nivolumab (3 mg/kg intravenously) every 2 weeks. Study-wide results and limits: Patients who began taking nivolumab under 1 year after ASCT were left out. Why the repertoires differ is still unclear, perhaps disease activity or prior therapy.

As to time point: cycle 4 day 1 (C4D1), after 6 weeks of nivolumab. Every patient was affected by relapse after autologous stem cell transplantation, while exposure to brentuximab vedotin was not uniform. As to this clone: What it binds is not known.

Sequencing used immunoSEQ multiplex PCR; TCRdb keeps in-frame clones, though not all of them. The table includes nearly 20,000 clones, around three quarters detected once. CDR1 LNHDA and CDR2 SQIVND come from the germline V gene (reference sequence). This CDR3 has 13 amino acids. The germline V and J ends were trimmed by 11 bases and 9 bases, with 19 bases remaining between them. This sequence was found in a human donor with classical Hodgkin lymphoma. This specimen consisted of peripheral blood mononuclear cells (PBMCs), obtained before the fourth cycle of nivolumab. V and J are TRBV19 and TRBJ2-2; a possible D gene is TRBD2 (6 bases). The CDR3 DNA reads as TGTGCCTCAGAGGGCGGGGTTGGTTGGGAGCTGTTTTTT. Its protein product is CASEGGVGWELFF.